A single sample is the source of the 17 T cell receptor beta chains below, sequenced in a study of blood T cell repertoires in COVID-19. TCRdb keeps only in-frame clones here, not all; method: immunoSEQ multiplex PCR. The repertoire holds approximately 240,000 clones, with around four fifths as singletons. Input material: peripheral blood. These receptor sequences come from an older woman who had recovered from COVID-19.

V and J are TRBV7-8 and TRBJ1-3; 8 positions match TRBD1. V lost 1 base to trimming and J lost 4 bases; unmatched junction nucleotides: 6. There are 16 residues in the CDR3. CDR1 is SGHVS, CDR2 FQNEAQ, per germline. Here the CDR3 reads CASSLGRWTGGNTIYF. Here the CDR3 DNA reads TGTGCCAGCAGCTTAGGCCGGTGGACAGGGGGAAACACCATATATTTT.

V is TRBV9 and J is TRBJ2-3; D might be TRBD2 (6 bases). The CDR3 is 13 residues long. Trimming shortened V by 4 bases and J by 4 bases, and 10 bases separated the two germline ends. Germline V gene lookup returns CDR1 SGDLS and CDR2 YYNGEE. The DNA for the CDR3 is TGTGCCAGCAGCCCGGGGGTCCCAGATACGCAGTATTTT. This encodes CASSPGVPDTQYF.

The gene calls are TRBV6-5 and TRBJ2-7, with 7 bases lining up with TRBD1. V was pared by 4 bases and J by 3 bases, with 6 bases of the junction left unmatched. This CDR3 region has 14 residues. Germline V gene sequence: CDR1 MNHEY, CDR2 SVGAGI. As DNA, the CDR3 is TGTGCCAGCAGTTCTACAGGGGAAAGCTACGAGCAGTACTTC. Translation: CASSSTGESYEQYF.

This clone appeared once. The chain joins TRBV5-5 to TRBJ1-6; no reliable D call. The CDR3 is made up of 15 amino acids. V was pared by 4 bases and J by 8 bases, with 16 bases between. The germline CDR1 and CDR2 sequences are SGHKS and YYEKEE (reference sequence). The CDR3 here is CASSQDQVVYSPLHF. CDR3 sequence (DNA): TGTGCCAGCAGCCAAGATCAGGTCGTTTATTCACCCCTCCACTTT.

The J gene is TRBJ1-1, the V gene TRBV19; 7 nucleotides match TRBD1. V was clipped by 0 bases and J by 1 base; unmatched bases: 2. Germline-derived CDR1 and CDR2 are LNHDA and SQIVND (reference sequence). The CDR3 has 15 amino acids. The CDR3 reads CASSIETGANTEAFF. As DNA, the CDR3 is TGTGCCAGTAGTATAGAAACAGGGGCGAACACTGAAGCTTTCTTT.

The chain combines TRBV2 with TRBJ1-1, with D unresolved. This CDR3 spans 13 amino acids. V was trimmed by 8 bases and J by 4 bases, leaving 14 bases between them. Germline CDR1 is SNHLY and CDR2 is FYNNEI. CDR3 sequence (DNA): TGTGCCAGCCAAAGGGCTCGGGGCACTGAAGCTTTCTTT. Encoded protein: CASQRARGTEAFF.

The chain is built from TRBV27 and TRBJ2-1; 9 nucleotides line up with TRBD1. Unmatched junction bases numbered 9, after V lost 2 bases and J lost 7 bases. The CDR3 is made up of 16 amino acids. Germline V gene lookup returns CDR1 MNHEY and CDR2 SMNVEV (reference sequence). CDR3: CASSLPGTGKGNEQFF. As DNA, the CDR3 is TGTGCCAGCAGTTTACCCGGGACAGGGAAGGGTAATGAGCAGTTCTTC.

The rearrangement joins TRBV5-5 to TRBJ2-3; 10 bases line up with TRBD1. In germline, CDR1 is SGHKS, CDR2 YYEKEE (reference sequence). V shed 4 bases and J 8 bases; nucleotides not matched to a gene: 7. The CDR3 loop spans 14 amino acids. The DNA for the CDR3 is TGTGCCAGCAGCCCCGGGACAGGGGCGATTACGCAGTATTTT. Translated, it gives CASSPGTGAITQYF.

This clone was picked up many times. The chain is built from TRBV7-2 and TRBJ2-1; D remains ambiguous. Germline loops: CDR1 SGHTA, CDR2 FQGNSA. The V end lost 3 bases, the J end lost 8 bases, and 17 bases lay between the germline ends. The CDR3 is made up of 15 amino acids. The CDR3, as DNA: TGTGCCAGCAGCTTCCTCAACGTACTTGTGGATGAGCAGTTCTTC. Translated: CASSFLNVLVDEQFF.

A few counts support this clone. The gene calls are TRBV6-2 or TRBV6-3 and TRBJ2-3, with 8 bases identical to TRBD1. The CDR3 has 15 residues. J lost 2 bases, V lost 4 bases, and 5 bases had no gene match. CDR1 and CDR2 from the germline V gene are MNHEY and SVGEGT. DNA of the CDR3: TGTGCCAGCAGTTTAACGACAGGGGCCACAGATACGCAGTATTTT. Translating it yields CASSLTTGATDTQYF.

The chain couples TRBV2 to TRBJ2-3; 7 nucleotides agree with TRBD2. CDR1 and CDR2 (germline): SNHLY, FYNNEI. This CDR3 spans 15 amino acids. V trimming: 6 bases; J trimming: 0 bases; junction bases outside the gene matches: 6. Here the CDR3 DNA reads TGTGCCAGCAGGCTAACTAGCGTGAGCACAGATACGCAGTATTTT. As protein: CASRLTSVSTDTQYF.

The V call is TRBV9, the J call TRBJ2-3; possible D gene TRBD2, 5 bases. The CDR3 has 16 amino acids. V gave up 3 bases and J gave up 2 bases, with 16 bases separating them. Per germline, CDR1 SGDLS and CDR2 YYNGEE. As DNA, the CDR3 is TGTGCCAGCAGCGCGATCCCGGGAACCTACACAGATACGCAGTATTTT. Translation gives CASSAIPGTYTDTQYF.

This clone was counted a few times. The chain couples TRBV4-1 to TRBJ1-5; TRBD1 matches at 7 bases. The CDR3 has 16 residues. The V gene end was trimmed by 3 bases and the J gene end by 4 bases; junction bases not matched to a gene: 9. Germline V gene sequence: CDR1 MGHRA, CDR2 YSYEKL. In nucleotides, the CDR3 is TGCGCCAGCAGCCACCCAACAGGGGTCCTTAATCAGCCCCAGCATTTT. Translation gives CASSHPTGVLNQPQHF.

Here the CDR3 reads CASSATPPGALGTGELFF. CDR3 in DNA: TGTGCCAGCAGCGCAACCCCACCGGGAGCCCTGGGCACCGGGGAGCTGTTTTTT. The genes are TRBV9 and TRBJ2-2, with a possible D match to TRBD2 (6 bases). V lost 3 bases and J 4 bases, leaving 22 bases between the germline ends. Germline V CDR1 and CDR2: SGDLS, YYNGEE. This CDR3 region has 18 residues.

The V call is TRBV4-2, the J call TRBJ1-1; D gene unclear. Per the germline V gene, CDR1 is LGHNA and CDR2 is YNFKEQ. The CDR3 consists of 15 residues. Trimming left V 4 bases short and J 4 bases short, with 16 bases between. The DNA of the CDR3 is TGTGCCAGCAGCCCCAGTTCGGCAGGCCTCACTGAAGCTTTCTTT. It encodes CASSPSSAGLTEAFF.

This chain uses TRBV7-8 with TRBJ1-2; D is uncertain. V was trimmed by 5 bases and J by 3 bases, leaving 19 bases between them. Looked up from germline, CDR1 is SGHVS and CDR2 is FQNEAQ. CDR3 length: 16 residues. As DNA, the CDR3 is TGTGCCAGCAGCCATTCGGCGGATCACCCCTACTATGGCTACACCTTC. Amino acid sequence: CASSHSADHPYYGYTF. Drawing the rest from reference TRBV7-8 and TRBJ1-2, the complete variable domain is GAGVSQSPRYKVAKRGQDVALRCDPISGHVSLFWYQQALGQGPEFLTYFQNEAQLDKSGLPSDRFFAERPEGSVSTLKIQRTQQEDSAVYLCASSHSADHPYYGYTFGSGTRLTVV.

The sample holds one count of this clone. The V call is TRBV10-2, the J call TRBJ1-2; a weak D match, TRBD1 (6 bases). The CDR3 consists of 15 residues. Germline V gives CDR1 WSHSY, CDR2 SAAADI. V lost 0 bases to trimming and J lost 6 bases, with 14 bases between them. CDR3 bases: TGCGCCAGCAGTGAGTCGGGGGGCGGGGGCCATGGCTACACCTTC. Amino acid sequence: CASSESGGGGHGYTF.